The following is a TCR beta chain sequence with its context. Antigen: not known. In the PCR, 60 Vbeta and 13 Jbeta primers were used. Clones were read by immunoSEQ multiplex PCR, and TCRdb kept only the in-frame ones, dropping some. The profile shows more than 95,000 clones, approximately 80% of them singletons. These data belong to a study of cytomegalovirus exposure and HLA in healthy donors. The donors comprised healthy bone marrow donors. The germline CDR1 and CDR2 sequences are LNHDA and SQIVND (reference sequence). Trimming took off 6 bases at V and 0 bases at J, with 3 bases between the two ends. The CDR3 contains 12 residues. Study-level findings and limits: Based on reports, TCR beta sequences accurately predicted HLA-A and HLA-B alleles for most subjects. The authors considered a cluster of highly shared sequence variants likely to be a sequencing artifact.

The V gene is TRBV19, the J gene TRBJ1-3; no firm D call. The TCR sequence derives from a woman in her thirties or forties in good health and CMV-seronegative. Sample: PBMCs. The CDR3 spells CASSGSGNTIYF. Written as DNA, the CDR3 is TGTGCCAGTAGCGGCTCTGGAAACACCATATATTTT.